The clone carrying this T cell receptor (beta chain) was seen a handful of times. Here immunoSEQ multiplex PCR was the method, and the copy in TCRdb shows in-frame clones only, minus some. The table lists roughly 160,000 clones, around 80% of them singletons. The CDR3 has 15 residues. Deletions cut 9 bases from V and 5 bases from J, with 21 bases between. Looked up from germline, CDR1 is MNHNY and CDR2 is SVGAGI (reference sequence). This sample is part of a study of blood T cell repertoires in COVID-19. Study at large: PBMCs, B-cell-depleted T cells, or T cells were the source of the cDNA or gDNA that made up the material.

In assigning cohorts, the study relied on participant-reported clinical history. The receptor's source is a woman aged 55-69 years who had recovered from COVID-19. The gene calls are TRBV6-6 and TRBJ2-3, with D possibly being TRBD2 (7 bases). Sequenced sample: PBMCs or T cells enriched from blood (not recorded which). CDR3 in DNA: TGTGCCAGTAGGACGGGGGGCGCTGGTGGAGATACGCAGTATTTT. Translation gives CASRTGGAGGDTQYF.